Presented here are 8 T cell receptor beta chains from one specimen sequenced in a study of OX40 agonist ivuxolimab in advanced cancers. Using immunoSEQ multiplex PCR, the repertoire was profiled, and TCRdb retains in-frame clones only, with some absent. This table has 70,000 to 95,000 clones, around nine tenths appearing once. Material: CD4+ or CD8+ T cells sorted from blood, obtained in a trial of the OX40 agonist ivuxolimab. Every receptor here comes from an adult with an advanced solid tumor such as melanoma, head and neck, liver or kidney cancer.

This clone was counted once. The J gene is TRBJ2-7, the V gene TRBV5-4, with 7 bases aligning to TRBD1. J was trimmed by 2 bases and V by 5 bases; bases with no gene match: 7. The CDR3 is 14 residues long. From germline, CDR1 is SGHNT and CDR2 YYREEE (reference sequence). The CDR3 region is CASSFDRDAYEQYF. The CDR3, as DNA: TGTGCCAGCAGTTTTGACAGGGACGCCTACGAGCAGTACTTC.

This chain connects TRBV10-3 to TRBJ1-3, with a weak D call TRBD1 (5 bases). Trimming stripped 7 bases from V and 0 bases from J, with 13 bases between. Germline V CDR1 and CDR2: ENHRY, SYGVKD. The CDR3 loop spans 15 amino acids. For the CDR3, the DNA is TGTGCCATCACCCCGGACATTCGCTCTGGAAACACCATATATTTT. Translation gives CAITPDIRSGNTIYF.

The chain recombines TRBV30 with TRBJ2-6; maybe TRBD1 (6 bases). This CDR3 is 18 amino acids long. CDR1 is GTSNPN, CDR2 SVGIG, per germline (reference sequence). Trimming shortened V by 0 bases and J by 2 bases, and 17 bases separated the two germline ends. Written as DNA, the CDR3 is TGTGCCTGGAGTGTACAGACAGGAATAACGGCTGGGGCCAACGTCCTGACTTTC. This codes for CAWSVQTGITAGANVLTF. The full variable domain, with the rest looked up from reference TRBV30 and TRBJ2-6, is SQTIHQWPATLVQPVGSPLSLECTVEGTSNPNLYWYRQAAGRGLQLLFYSVGIGQISSEVPQNLSASRPQDRQFILSSKKLLLSDSGFYLCAWSVQTGITAGANVLTFGAGSRLTVL.

The rearrangement uses TRBV19 and TRBJ2-2; 9 nucleotides agree with TRBD2. V lost 5 bases, J lost 0 bases, and 13 bases stayed unmatched. Looked up from germline, CDR1 is LNHDA and CDR2 is SQIVND (reference sequence). The length of the CDR3 is 19 residues. Here the CDR3 reads CASSPTLTSGLSNTGELFF. CDR3 nucleotides: TGTGCCAGTAGTCCAACCCTAACTAGCGGGCTATCGAACACCGGGGAGCTGTTTTTT.

The chain recombines TRBV15 with TRBJ2-3; 7 bases line up with TRBD2. After removal of 1 base from V and 0 bases from J, the junction contained 7 bases not matched to a gene. Germline CDR1 and CDR2: LNHNV and YYDKDF (reference sequence). This CDR3 comprises 17 residues. For the CDR3, the DNA is TGTGCCACCAGCAGAGCCTTCGGACTAGGAAGCACAGATACGCAGTATTTT. This codes for CATSRAFGLGSTDTQYF.

The chain recombines TRBV29-1 with TRBJ2-1; tentative D call: TRBD2 (5 bases). V was shortened by 2 bases and J by 6 bases, with 14 bases between the two germline ends. Germline V gene sequence: CDR1 SQVTM, CDR2 ANQGSEA. The CDR3 is made up of 14 amino acids. CDR3 residues: CSVERYAGGNEQFF. The CDR3 nucleotides read TGCAGCGTTGAAAGATATGCGGGTGGCAATGAGCAGTTCTTC.

The chain joins TRBV29-1 to TRBJ1-4; D possibly corresponds to TRBD1 (5 bases). Germline V lookup: CDR1 SQVTM, CDR2 ANQGSEA. The ends were cut back, 3 bases at V and 1 base at J, with 12 bases in the middle. This CDR3 is built from 15 residues. The CDR3 spells CSVEGGYGTNEKLFF. In DNA, the CDR3 is TGCAGCGTTGAGGGGGGGTACGGAACTAATGAAAAACTGTTTTTT.

The chain links TRBV5-1 to TRBJ2-1, with a tentative D call TRBD2 (6 bases). Between the trimmed V and J ends, which lost 3 bases and 7 bases, there was a span of 17 bases. The CDR3 loop spans 15 amino acids. In germline, CDR1 is SGHRS, CDR2 YFSETQ. This chain's CDR3 is CASSSTGARPNEQFF. The CDR3 nucleotides read TGCGCCAGCAGCTCGACGGGAGCTCGCCCAAATGAGCAGTTCTTC.